The rows below give T cell receptor beta chains drawn from one sample of a study of T-cell memory formation after mild COVID-19. TCRdb processed the 5' RACE reads anew with MiXCR; each CDR3 protein has one entry. The sample contains under 200,000 distinct CDR3 sequences, 13% of which appear only once. The specimen was PBMCs or a T cell subset sorted from them (not recorded which). The receptors stem from a man aged 18 to 30 who had mild COVID-19 (a few samples of this study predate the infection). Cell type and time point are not known. Each CDR3 is given with its conserved first and last residue. A D gene is named only where the DNA matches it firmly. Expanded clones are given a class, and other clones once, few, many or no size at all.

few TRBV7-2 TRBD1 CASSRGQLNTEAFF
. TRBV5-1 TRBD2 CASSLEGKRGQETQYF
many TRBV13 TRBD2 CASRTSGGLETQYF
few TRBV3-1 . CASSQSPGQQETQYF
. TRBV3-1 . CASSQGYGGASTQPQHF
. TRBV5-1 . CASSLQGDGNTIYF
few TRBV24-1 . CATSDPGESTDTQYF
many TRBV7-2 . CASSRGSPQETQYF
few TRBV7-2 TRBD2 CASRSGGARYNEQFF
. TRBV5-1 . CASSLQGSEAFF
many TRBV7-2 TRBD1 CASSLTGQGAYNEQFF
few TRBV7-2 TRBD1 CASSDRGTNTGELFF
many TRBV20-1 . CSAEQVTDTQYF
. TRBV10-3 . CAISEFLAGAQETQYF
. TRBV15 . CATSRIGYEQYF
few TRBV6-2/TRBV6-3 TRBD1 CASSPWQGVLHEQFF
. TRBV6-5 . CASRRDPMETQYF
few TRBV20-1 . CSAFQTGRLETQYF
. TRBV18 . CASSPTGSTDTQYF
few TRBV29-1 . CSVAGQGADTQYF
many TRBV20-1 . CSARGLANTGELFF
. TRBV12-3/TRBV12-4 . CASSLDSEGNNEQFF
few TRBV30 . CAWSVRSEKLFF
few TRBV2 TRBD1 CASSRQGLATDTQYF
. TRBV5-1 . CASRDTENEKLFF
. TRBV4-3 . CASSQVGGADHYGYTF
. TRBV20-1 . CSARDGRTGGYEQYF
. TRBV9 . CASSVAYLGGGELFF
. TRBV7-9 . CASSLSDTEAFF
few TRBV5-1 TRBD2 CASSLGPQGGDTGELFF
few TRBV5-1 . CASSLEGTQPQHF
few TRBV15 . CATSRPTTGDSGNTIYF